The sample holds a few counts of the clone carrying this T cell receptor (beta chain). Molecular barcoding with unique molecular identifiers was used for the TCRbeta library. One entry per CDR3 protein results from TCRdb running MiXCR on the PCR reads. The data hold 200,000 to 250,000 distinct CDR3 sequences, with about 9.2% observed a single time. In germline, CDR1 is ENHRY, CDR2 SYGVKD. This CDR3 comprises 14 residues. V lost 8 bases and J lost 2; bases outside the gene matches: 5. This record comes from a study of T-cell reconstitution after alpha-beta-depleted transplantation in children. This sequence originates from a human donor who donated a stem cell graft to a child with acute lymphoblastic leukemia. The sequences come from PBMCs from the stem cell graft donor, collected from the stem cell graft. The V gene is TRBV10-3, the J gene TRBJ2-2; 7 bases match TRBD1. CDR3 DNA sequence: TGTGCCATCCAACGGGACAGAAACACCGGGGAGCTGTTTTTT. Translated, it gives CAIQRDRNTGELFF.